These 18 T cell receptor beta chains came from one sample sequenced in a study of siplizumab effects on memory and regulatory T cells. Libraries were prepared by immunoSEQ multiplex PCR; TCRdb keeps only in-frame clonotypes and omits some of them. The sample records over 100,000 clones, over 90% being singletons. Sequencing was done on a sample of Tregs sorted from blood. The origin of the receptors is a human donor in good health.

CDR3 sequence: CASSIELAGGQEQFF. The CDR3 DNA follows: TGTGCCAGTAGTATAGAACTAGCGGGGGGGCAAGAGCAGTTCTTC. This chain joins TRBV19 and TRBJ2-1; 13 nucleotides match TRBD2. Germline lookup yields CDR1 LNHDA and CDR2 SQIVND (reference sequence). The CDR3 consists of 15 residues. The J segment lost 10 bases and the V segment lost 0 bases, leaving 3 bases of the junction unmatched.

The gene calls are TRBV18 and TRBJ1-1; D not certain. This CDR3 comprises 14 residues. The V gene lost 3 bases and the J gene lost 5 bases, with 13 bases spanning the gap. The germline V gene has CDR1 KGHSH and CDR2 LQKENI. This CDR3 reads CASSPQELTTEAFF. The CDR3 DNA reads TGTGCCAGCTCACCTCAGGAATTAACAACTGAAGCTTTCTTT.

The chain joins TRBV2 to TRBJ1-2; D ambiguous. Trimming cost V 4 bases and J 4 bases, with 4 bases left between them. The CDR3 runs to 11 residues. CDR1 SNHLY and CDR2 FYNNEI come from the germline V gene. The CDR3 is CASSALYGYTF. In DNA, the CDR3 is TGTGCCAGCAGTGCGCTCTATGGCTACACCTTC.

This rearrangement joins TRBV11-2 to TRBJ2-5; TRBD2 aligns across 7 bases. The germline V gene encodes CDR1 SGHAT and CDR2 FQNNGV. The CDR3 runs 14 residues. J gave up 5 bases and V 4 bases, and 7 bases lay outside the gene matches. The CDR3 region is CASSSRGEGETQYF. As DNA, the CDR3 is TGTGCCAGCAGCTCCCGGGGGGAGGGGGAGACCCAGTACTTC. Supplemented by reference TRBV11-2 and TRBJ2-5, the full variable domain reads EAGVAQSPRYKIIEKRQSVAFWCNPISGHATLYWYQQILGQGPKLLIQFQNNGVVDDSQLPKDRFSAERLKGVDSTLKIQPAKLEDSAVYLCASSSRGEGETQYFGPGTRLLVL.

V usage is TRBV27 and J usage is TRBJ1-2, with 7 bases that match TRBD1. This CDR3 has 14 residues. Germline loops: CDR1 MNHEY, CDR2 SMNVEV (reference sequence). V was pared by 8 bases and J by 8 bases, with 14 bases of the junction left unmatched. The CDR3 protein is CASGWVGGADGYTF. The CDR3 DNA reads TGTGCCAGCGGCTGGGTAGGGGGCGCAGACGGCTACACCTTC.

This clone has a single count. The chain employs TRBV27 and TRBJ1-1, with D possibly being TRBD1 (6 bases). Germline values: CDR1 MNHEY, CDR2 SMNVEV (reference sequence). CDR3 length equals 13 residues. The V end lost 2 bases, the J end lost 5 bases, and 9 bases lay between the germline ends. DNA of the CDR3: TGTGCCAGCAGTTTAAACAGGGTTACTGAAGCTTTCTTT. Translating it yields CASSLNRVTEAFF.

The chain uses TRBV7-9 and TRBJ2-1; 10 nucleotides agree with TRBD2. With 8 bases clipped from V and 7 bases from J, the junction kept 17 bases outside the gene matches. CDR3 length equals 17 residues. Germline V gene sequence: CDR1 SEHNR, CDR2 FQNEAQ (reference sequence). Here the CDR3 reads CASETSGDLQTTNEQFF. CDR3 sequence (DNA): TGTGCCAGCGAAACTAGCGGGGATTTACAAACCACAAATGAGCAGTTCTTC.

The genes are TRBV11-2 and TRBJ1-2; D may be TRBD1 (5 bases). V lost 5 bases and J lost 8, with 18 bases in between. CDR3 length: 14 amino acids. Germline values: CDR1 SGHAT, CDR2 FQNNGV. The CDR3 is CASSRLGGRGGYTF. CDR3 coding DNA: TGTGCCAGCAGCCGCCTTGGGGGACGTGGGGGCTACACCTTC.

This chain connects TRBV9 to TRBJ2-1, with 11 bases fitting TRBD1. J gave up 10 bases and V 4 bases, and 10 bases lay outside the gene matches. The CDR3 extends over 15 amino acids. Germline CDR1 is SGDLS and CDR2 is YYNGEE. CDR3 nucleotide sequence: TGTGCCAGCAGCCTCAGGACAGGGGGCATCGGGGAGCAGTTCTTC. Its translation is CASSLRTGGIGEQFF.

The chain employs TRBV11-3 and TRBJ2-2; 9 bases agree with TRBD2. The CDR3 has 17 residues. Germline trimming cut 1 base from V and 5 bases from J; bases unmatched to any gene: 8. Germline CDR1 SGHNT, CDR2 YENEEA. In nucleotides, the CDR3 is TGTGCCAGCAGCTTAGGTTCGGGACTAGCAAGTACCGGGGAGCTGTTTTTT. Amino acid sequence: CASSLGSGLASTGELFF.

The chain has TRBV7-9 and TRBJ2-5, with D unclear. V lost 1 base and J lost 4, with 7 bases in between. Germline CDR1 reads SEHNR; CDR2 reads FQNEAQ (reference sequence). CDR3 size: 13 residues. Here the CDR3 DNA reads TGTGCCAGCAGCTTAGAATGGAGAGAGACCCAGTACTTC. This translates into CASSLEWRETQYF.

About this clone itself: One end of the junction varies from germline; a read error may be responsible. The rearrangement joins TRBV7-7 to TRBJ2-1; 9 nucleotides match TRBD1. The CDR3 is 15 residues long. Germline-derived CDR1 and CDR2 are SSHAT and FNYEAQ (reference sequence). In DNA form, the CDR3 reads TGTGCTAGCAGCTTAGGGACAGGGAAGTACAATGAGCAGTTCTTC. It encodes CASSLGTGKYNEQFF.

The CDR3 is CASSPSGQGFNEQFF. In DNA, the CDR3 is TGTGCCAGCAGCCCCTCGGGACAGGGCTTCAATGAGCAGTTCTTC. The rearrangement links TRBV28 to TRBJ2-1, with TRBD1 identical over 9 bases. CDR3 size: 15 residues. The V gene end was trimmed by 6 bases and the J gene end by 6 bases; junction bases not matched to a gene: 9. CDR1 MDHEN and CDR2 SYDVKM come from the germline V gene.

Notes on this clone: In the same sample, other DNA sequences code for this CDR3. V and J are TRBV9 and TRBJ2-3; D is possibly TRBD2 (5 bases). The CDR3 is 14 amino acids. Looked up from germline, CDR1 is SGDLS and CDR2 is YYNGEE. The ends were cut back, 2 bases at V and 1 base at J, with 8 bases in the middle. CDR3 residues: CASSVGLGTDTQYF. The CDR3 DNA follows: TGTGCCAGCAGCGTCGGACTTGGCACAGATACGCAGTATTTT.

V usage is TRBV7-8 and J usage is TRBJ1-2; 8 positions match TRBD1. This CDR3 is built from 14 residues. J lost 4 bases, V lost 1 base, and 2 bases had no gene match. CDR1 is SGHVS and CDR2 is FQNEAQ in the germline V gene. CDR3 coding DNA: TGTGCCAGCAGCTTAGGGGACAGGTTCTATGGCTACACCTTC. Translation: CASSLGDRFYGYTF.

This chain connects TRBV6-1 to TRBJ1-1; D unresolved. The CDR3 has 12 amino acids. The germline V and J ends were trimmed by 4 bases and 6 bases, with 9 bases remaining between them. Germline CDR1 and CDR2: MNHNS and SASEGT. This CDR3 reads CASSGRVSEAFF. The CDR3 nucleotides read TGTGCCAGCAGTGGTCGGGTCTCTGAAGCTTTCTTT.

CDR3 protein: CASKIAGGAGETQYF. In DNA, the CDR3 is TGTGCCAGCAAGATAGCGGGGGGGGCCGGAGAGACCCAGTACTTC. The V and J genes are TRBV28 and TRBJ2-5, with TRBD2 identical over 11 bases. V lost 7 bases and J lost 4; bases outside the gene matches: 8. The CDR3 spans 15 residues. Looked up from germline, CDR1 is MDHEN and CDR2 is SYDVKM.

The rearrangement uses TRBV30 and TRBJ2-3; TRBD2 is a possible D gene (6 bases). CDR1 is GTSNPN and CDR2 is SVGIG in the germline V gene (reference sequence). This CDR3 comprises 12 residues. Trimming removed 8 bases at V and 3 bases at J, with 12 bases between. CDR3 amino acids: CAGRGTTDTQYF. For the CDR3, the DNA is TGTGCCGGCCGCGGGACGACAGATACGCAGTATTTT.